This T cell receptor beta chain was sequenced for a study of blood T cell repertoires in COVID-19. Looking at the study overall: Collection of acute and convalescent COVID-19 samples took place in the United States, Italy and Spain. Sample material is recorded as cDNA or gDNA derived from T cells, B-cell-depleted T cells, or PBMCs.

Only one count was recorded for this clone. V shed 2 bases and J shed 3 bases, with 8 bases lying between them. CDR1 is SGHAT and CDR2 is FQNNGV in the germline V gene. CDR3 length: 13 residues. As originally analysed: The assay estimated nucleated cells by amplifying reference gene primers. TCRdb's copy holds only in-frame clones and misses some; the assay was immunoSEQ multiplex PCR. The D gene and trimming were derived from the DNA, and the V and J assignments and clone size from that table. The sample has roughly 160,000 clones; 85% to 95% are singletons. Sequenced input: peripheral blood. The chain combines TRBV11-2 with TRBJ2-7; a weak D match, TRBD1 (6 bases). The origin of this receptor is a man aged 45-65 years with acute or convalescent COVID-19. In DNA, the CDR3 is TGTGCCAGCAGCTTACCGACAGGCTACGAGCAGTACTTC. This translates into CASSLPTGYEQYF.